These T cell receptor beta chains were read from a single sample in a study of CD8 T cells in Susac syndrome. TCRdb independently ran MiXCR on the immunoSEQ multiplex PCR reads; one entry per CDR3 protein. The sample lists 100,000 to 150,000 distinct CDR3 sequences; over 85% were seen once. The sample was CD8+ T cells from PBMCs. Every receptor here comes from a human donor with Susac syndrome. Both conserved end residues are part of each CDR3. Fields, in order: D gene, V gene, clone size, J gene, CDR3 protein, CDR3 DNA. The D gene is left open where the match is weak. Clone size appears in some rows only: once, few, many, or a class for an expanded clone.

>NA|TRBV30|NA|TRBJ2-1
CAWSKPRNEQFF
TGTGCCTGGAGTAAGCCTAGGAATGAGCAGTTCTTC
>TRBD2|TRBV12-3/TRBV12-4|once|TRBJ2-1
CASSPLAGHYNEQFF
TGTGCCAGCAGCCCTCTAGCGGGACACTACAATGAGCAGTTCTTC
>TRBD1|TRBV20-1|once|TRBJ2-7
CSAKPYGQGRDEQYF
TGCAGTGCCAAGCCCTACGGACAGGGAAGAGACGAGCAGTACTTC
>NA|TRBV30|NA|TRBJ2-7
CAWRGQGYEQYF
TGTGCCTGGAGAGGGCAGGGGTACGAGCAGTACTTC
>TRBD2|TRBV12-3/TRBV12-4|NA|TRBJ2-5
CASRTSGSGGETQYF
TGTGCCAGCAGAACTAGCGGCTCCGGGGGGGAGACCCAGTACTTC
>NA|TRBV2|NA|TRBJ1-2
CASRVWGDEVYGYTF
TGTGCCAGCAGAGTGTGGGGGGACGAGGTCTATGGCTACACCTTC
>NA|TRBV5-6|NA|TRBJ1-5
CASSLEGVQPQHF
TGTGCCAGCAGCTTGGAAGGGGTGCAGCCCCAGCATTTT
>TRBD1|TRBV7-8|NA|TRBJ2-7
CASSVEEGTGWFEQYF
TGTGCCAGCAGTGTAGAAGAGGGGACAGGGTGGTTCGAGCAGTACTTC
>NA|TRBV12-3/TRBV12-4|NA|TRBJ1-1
CASGDSLGTEAFF
TGTGCCAGCGGAGACAGTCTGGGGACTGAAGCTTTCTTT
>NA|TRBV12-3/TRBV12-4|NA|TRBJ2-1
CASRQTGTSYNEQFF
TGTGCCAGCAGGCAAACCGGGACCTCCTACAATGAGCAGTTCTTC
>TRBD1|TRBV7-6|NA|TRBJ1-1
CASSSTGTGKAEAFF
TGTGCCAGCAGCTCTACCGGGACAGGGAAAGCTGAAGCTTTCTTT
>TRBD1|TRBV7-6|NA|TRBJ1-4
CASSSLTGGREKLFF
TGTGCCAGCAGCTCCCTGACAGGGGGAAGGGAAAAACTGTTTTTT
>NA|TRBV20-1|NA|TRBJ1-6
CSGRAGESPLHF
TGCAGTGGAAGAGCGGGGGAGTCACCCCTCCACTTT
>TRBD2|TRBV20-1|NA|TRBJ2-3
CSARVLGGELAGGPTDTQYF
TGCAGTGCTAGGGTGCTCGGGGGGGAACTAGCGGGGGGGCCGACAGATACGCAGTATTTT
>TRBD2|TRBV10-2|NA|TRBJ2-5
CASSGGPSGETQYF
TGCGCCAGCAGTGGGGGCCCTAGCGGAGAGACCCAGTACTTC
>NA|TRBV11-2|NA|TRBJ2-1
CASSPDARHYNEQFF
TGTGCCAGCAGCCCGGACGCTCGACACTACAATGAGCAGTTCTTC
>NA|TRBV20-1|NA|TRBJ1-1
CSARQDGTTEAFF
TGCAGTGCTAGACAGGATGGGACCACTGAAGCTTTCTTT
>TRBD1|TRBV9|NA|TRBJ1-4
CASSATGDTNEKLFF
TGTGCCAGCAGCGCCACAGGGGACACTAATGAAAAACTGTTTTTT
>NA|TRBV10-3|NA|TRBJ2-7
CAISGGNSYEQYF
TGTGCCATCAGTGGGGGTAATTCCTACGAGCAGTACTTC
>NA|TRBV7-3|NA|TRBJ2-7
CASPPTTVAYEQYF
TGTGCCAGCCCCCCGACGACAGTAGCCTACGAGCAGTACTTC
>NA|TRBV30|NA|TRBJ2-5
CAWDRTQETQYF
TGTGCCTGGGACAGGACTCAAGAGACCCAGTACTTC
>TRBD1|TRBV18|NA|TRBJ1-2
CASTRDRGHYGYTF
TGTGCCAGCACCCGGGACAGGGGGCACTATGGCTACACCTTC
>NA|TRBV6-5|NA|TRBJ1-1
CASSYSFQENTEAFF
TGTGCCAGCAGTTACTCATTCCAGGAGAACACTGAAGCTTTCTTT
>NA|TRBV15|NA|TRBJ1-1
CATGTVPFMNTEAFF
TGTGCCACTGGGACGGTTCCGTTTATGAACACTGAAGCTTTCTTT
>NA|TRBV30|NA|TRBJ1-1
CAWSDGSQGEAFF
TGTGCCTGGAGTGACGGGAGTCAAGGGGAAGCTTTCTTT
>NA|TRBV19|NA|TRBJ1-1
CASSIIHTRVPNF
TGTGCCAGTAGTATCATACACACCAGGGTGCCTAACTTT
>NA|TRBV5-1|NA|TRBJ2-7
CASSGDNADEQYF
TGCGCCAGCAGCGGAGACAATGCCGACGAGCAGTACTTC
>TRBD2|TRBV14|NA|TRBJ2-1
CASSPTSGESYNEQFF
TGTGCCAGCAGCCCCACGAGCGGGGAGTCCTACAATGAGCAGTTCTTC
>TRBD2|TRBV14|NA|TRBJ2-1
CASSQDSGGPSYNEQFF
TGTGCCAGCAGCCAAGATTCGGGGGGGCCGTCCTACAATGAGCAGTTCTTC
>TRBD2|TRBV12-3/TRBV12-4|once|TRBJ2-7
CASSSTRDYPYEQYF
TGTGCCAGCAGTTCGACTCGGGACTACCCCTACGAGCAGTACTTC
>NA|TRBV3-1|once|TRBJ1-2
CASSQDLRGADGYTF
TGTGCCAGCAGCCAAGATTTGCGGGGAGCGGATGGCTACACCTTC
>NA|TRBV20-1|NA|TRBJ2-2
CSASIEFPPGELFF
TGCAGTGCTAGCATTGAGTTCCCGCCCGGGGAGCTGTTTTTT
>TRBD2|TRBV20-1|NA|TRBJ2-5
CSARPLGRADQETQYF
TGCAGTGCTCGACCCCTGGGGAGGGCAGATCAAGAGACCCAGTACTTC
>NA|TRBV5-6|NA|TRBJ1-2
CASSLGQVYGYTF
TGTGCCAGCAGCTTGGGTCAAGTCTATGGCTACACCTTC
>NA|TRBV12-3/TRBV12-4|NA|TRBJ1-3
CASSYPGQRYTIYF
TGTGCCAGCAGCTACCCGGGACAACGCTACACCATATATTTT
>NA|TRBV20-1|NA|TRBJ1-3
CSARGRGSSGNTIYF
TGCAGTGCTAGAGGGCGGGGATCCTCTGGAAACACCATATATTTT
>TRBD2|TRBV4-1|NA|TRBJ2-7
CASSPDLAVTGQQYF
TGCGCCAGCAGCCCTGACCTAGCGGTCACGGGTCAGCAGTACTTC